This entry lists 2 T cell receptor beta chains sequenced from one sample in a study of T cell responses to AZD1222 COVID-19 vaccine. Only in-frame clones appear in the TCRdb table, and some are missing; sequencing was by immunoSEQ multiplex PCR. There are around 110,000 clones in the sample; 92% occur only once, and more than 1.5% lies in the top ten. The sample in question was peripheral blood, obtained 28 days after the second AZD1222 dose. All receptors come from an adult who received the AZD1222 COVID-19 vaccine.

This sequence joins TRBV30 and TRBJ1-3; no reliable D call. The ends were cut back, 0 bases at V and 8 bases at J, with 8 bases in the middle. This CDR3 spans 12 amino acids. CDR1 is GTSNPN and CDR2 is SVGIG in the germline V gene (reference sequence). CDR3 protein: CAWSVGPDTIYF. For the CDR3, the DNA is TGTGCCTGGAGTGTCGGGCCAGACACCATATATTTT.

CDR3 loop: CASSSSGNEQFF. CDR3 coding DNA: TGTGCCAGCAGTTCTAGCGGCAATGAGCAGTTCTTC. This chain links TRBV7-8 with TRBJ2-1; 7 bases are shared with TRBD2. Per germline, CDR1 SGHVS and CDR2 FQNEAQ. V trimming: 6 bases; J trimming: 6 bases; junction bases outside the gene matches: 2. This CDR3 is 12 amino acids long.